The text below deals with one TCR beta chain. Its antigen remains unknown. V shed 0 bases and J shed 2 bases, with 14 bases lying between them. The CDR3 is 17 amino acids. Looked up from germline, CDR1 is LNHNV and CDR2 is YYDKDF (reference sequence). A multiplex PCR was run with 60 Vbeta primers and 13 Jbeta primers. Method: immunoSEQ multiplex PCR; TCRdb's copy keeps in-frame clones and lacks some. The table has under 300,000 clones, over 70% seen once. This sample is part of a study of cytomegalovirus exposure and HLA in healthy donors. The study, taken as a whole, reports: Presence/absence analyses assumed roughly uniform sequencing depth across donors.

Sequencing used PBMCs. This receptor was identified in a woman aged 55-69 years in good health and CMV-seropositive. The chain uses TRBV15 and TRBJ2-1; a weak D match, TRBD2 (5 bases). The CDR3 DNA follows: TGTGCCACCAGCAGAGATCCGGCGCGGGTACCCTACAATGAGCAGTTCTTC. Translation: CATSRDPARVPYNEQFF.